The 21 T cell receptor beta chains listed next were all sequenced from one sample in a study of early T cells in non-severe SARS-CoV-2 infection. TCRdb redid the calling of the 5' RACE reads with MiXCR, one entry per CDR3 protein. The data hold around 82,000 distinct CDR3 sequences, with roughly 14% observed a single time. The specimen sequenced was whole blood. All receptors derive from an adult who was a healthcare worker with PCR-confirmed SARS-CoV-2 infection or an uninfected control (not recorded which).

This clonotype was observed a handful of times. The CDR3 DNA is TGCAGTGCTAGCATCCAGACAGGGAAGAGTGCTGAAGCTTTCTTT. Protein sequence: CSASIQTGKSAEAFF. The V call is TRBV20-1, the J call TRBJ1-1; TRBD1 matches at 7 bases. V lost 3 bases, J lost 6 bases, and 13 bases stayed unmatched. Germline-derived CDR1 and CDR2 are DFQATT and SNEGSKA (reference sequence). This CDR3 contains 15 residues.

This clonotype was found many times. V and J are TRBV7-3 and TRBJ1-3; a weak D match, TRBD1 (5 bases). From germline, CDR1 is SGHTA and CDR2 FQGTGA. The CDR3 consists of 16 residues. Trimming took 2 bases from V and 0 from J, leaving 11 bases between them. The CDR3 DNA is TGTGCCAGCAGCTTACAGGGACCATTCTCTGGAAACACCATATATTTT. Protein product: CASSLQGPFSGNTIYF.

This clonotype was counted many times. The V and J genes are TRBV5-5 and TRBJ2-1; 8 bases match TRBD1. The CDR3 covers 15 residues. V lost 5 bases and J lost 3; bases outside the gene matches: 7. Germline CDR1 SGHKS, CDR2 YYEKEE (reference sequence). The CDR3 loop reads CASSSGTGVYNEQFF. The CDR3, as DNA: TGTGCCAGCAGTTCCGGGACAGGTGTCTACAATGAGCAGTTCTTC.

In its sample, this clonotype was seen many times. V and J are TRBV7-3 and TRBJ2-1; 13 nucleotides align to TRBD2. With 2 bases clipped from V and 6 bases from J, the junction kept 1 base outside the gene matches. The CDR3 covers 15 residues. CDR1 is SGHTA and CDR2 is FQGTGA in the germline V gene. The CDR3 protein is CASSLGLAGVNEQFF. For the CDR3, the DNA is TGTGCCAGCAGCTTAGGACTAGCGGGGGTCAATGAGCAGTTCTTC.

With regard to this clonotype: At one end, the junction sequence differs from germline, possibly due to a read error. The chain recombines TRBV12-3 or TRBV12-4 with TRBJ1-3; no firm D call. The CDR3 has 15 residues. For the CDR3, the DNA is TGTGCCAGCAGTCTCCGGGCAGCCTCTGGAAACTCCATATATTTT. It is translated as CASSLRAASGNSIYF.

This clonotype was recorded at least ten times. The V and J genes are TRBV6-2 or TRBV6-3 and TRBJ1-2, with no clear D. CDR1 and CDR2 (germline): MNHEY, SVGEGT. There are 16 residues in the CDR3. The V end lost 8 bases, the J end lost 3 bases, and 22 bases lay between the germline ends. The CDR3 bases are TGTGCCAGCCTTGCGGGCGGATTTATAGAGCACTATGGCTACACCTTC. This encodes CASLAGGFIEHYGYTF.

This clonotype has more than one count but fewer than ten. This chain links TRBV27 with TRBJ2-2; D is possibly TRBD1 (6 bases). Deletions cut 5 bases from V and 6 bases from J, with 13 bases between. From germline, CDR1 is MNHEY and CDR2 SMNVEV (reference sequence). The CDR3 has 14 amino acids. This CDR3 reads CASSPRPGAGELFF. DNA for the CDR3: TGTGCCAGCAGTCCGAGACCAGGGGCCGGGGAGCTGTTTTTT.

The chain combines TRBV20-1 with TRBJ2-3; 10 positions match TRBD2. The CDR3 loop spans 16 amino acids. CDR1 DFQATT and CDR2 SNEGSKA come from the germline V gene (reference sequence). V lost 1 base to trimming and J lost 4 bases; unmatched junction nucleotides: 8. The CDR3 nucleotides are TGCAGTGCTAGAGCCATCAGCGGGGGGGCGGCAGATACGCAGTATTTT. It is translated as CSARAISGGAADTQYF.

The chain joins TRBV29-1 to TRBJ1-2, with D possibly being TRBD1 (5 bases). V lost 4 bases to trimming and J lost 8 bases, with 14 bases between them. The germline V gene has CDR1 SQVTM and CDR2 ANQGSEA. There are 12 residues in the CDR3. The CDR3: CSVVKWDWGYTF. The CDR3 nucleotides are TGCAGCGTTGTAAAGTGGGACTGGGGCTACACCTTC.

This clonotype has just a few counts. The chain carries TRBV3-1 and TRBJ1-2; D unclear. This CDR3 is built from 11 residues. V lost 2 bases and J lost 5, with 3 bases in between. Germline V gives CDR1 LGHDT, CDR2 YNNKEL (reference sequence). CDR3 DNA: TGTGCCAGCAGCCAACTATATGGCTACACCTTC. Its translation: CASSQLYGYTF.

CDR3 residues: CASSSAVPEAFF. DNA for the CDR3: TGTGCCAGCAGTTCGGCGGTACCTGAAGCTTTCTTT. V gene TRBV2 combines with J gene TRBJ1-1; no clear D gene. This CDR3 is 12 amino acids long. Germline V CDR1 and CDR2: SNHLY, FYNNEI. V lost 5 bases and J lost 6, with 10 bases in between.

V is TRBV5-1 and J is TRBJ2-3, with 9 nucleotides matching TRBD2. Germline trimming cut 4 bases from V and 4 bases from J; bases unmatched to any gene: 7. From germline, CDR1 is SGHRS and CDR2 YFSETQ. The CDR3 has 15 residues. The CDR3 sequence: CASSPRGGASDTQYF. Written as DNA, the CDR3 is TGCGCCAGCAGCCCCCGCGGGGGGGCTTCAGATACGCAGTATTTT.

This chain links TRBV18 with TRBJ2-7; 8 bases are shared with TRBD1. This CDR3 contains 13 residues. Germline V lookup: CDR1 KGHSH, CDR2 LQKENI. Trimming removed 2 bases from V and 6 bases from J; junction bases left unmatched: 3. CDR3 nucleotides: TGTGCCAGCTCACCAGGGACAGGTCGCGAGCAGTACGTC. Protein sequence: CASSPGTGREQYV.

This clonotype was observed a handful of times. The chain links TRBV3-1 to TRBJ2-3; 13 bases map to TRBD2. V lost 1 base, J lost 3 bases, and 10 bases stayed unmatched. Germline V gives CDR1 LGHDT, CDR2 YNNKEL (reference sequence). CDR3 size: 19 residues. The CDR3 coding sequence is TGTGCCAGCAGCCAAGCCCTAGGACTAGCGGGGGACTTGACAGATACGCAGTATTTT. It encodes CASSQALGLAGDLTDTQYF.

This clonotype was seen repeatedly, ten times or more. This chain connects TRBV11-2 to TRBJ2-7; 9 bases are shared with TRBD1. CDR3 length: 14 amino acids. J gave up 6 bases and V 1 base, and 4 bases lay outside the gene matches. The germline V gene has CDR1 SGHAT and CDR2 FQNNGV. CDR3 DNA: TGTGCCAGCAGCTTAGCCGGGACAGGGACCGAGCAGTACGTC. It yields the protein CASSLAGTGTEQYV.

In its sample, this clonotype was seen a few times. The chain joins TRBV5-5 to TRBJ1-1, with D perhaps matching TRBD1 (6 bases). Germline V gene data show CDR1 as SGHKS and CDR2 as YYEKEE (reference sequence). The CDR3 spans 18 residues. The V and J ends lost 1 base and 12 bases respectively, with 31 bases between them. CDR3: CASSLPFQTVLGFGGPFF. CDR3 coding DNA: TGTGCCAGCAGCTTGCCTTTTCAAACCGTCCTCGGCTTTGGGGGGCCTTTCTTT.

In this sample, this clonotype turned up many times. This chain connects TRBV30 to TRBJ1-6; no clear D. CDR1 and CDR2 (germline): GTSNPN, SVGIG (reference sequence). This CDR3 comprises 13 residues. Trimming pared 0 bases from V and 10 bases from J, leaving 10 bases between. The CDR3 sequence: CAWSVAGQSPLHF. The CDR3 region has the DNA TGTGCCTGGAGTGTCGCTGGTCAGTCACCCCTCCACTTT. Combining the CDR3 with reference TRBV30 and TRBJ1-6 gives the whole variable domain SQTIHQWPATLVQPVGSPLSLECTVEGTSNPNLYWYRQAAGRGLQLLFYSVGIGQISSEVPQNLSASRPQDRQFILSSKKLLLSDSGFYLCAWSVAGQSPLHFGNGTRLTVT.

The table lists this clonotype with a count of one. At one end the junction does not follow the germline gene, possibly because of a read error. The V gene is TRBV5-6, the J gene TRBJ2-2; 7 bases agree with TRBD1. CDR1 is SGHDT and CDR2 is YYEEEE in the germline V gene. This CDR3 contains 14 residues. The chain's CDR3 is CANSRDRNTGELFF. In DNA, the CDR3 is TGTGCCAACAGCCGGGACAGGAACACCGGGGAGCTGTTTTTT.

The V and J genes are TRBV12-5 and TRBJ1-1; D not resolved. V lost 11 bases, J lost 1 base, and 20 bases lay in between. This CDR3 contains 15 residues. Per germline, CDR1 LGHNT and CDR2 FRNRAP. The CDR3 spells CAATDQLGGNTEAFF. In DNA form, the CDR3 reads TGTGCTGCAACAGATCAGTTAGGAGGGAACACTGAAGCTTTCTTT.

This chain connects TRBV20-1 to TRBJ2-3; D is unclear. The germline V and J ends were trimmed by 5 bases and 7 bases, with 16 bases remaining between them. The germline V gene encodes CDR1 DFQATT and CDR2 SNEGSKA (reference sequence). This CDR3 region has 13 residues. CDR3 in DNA: TGCAGTGCTTTGCTCGGACCGCTTCATACGCAGTATTTT. This sequence encodes CSALLGPLHTQYF.

This clonotype was seen at least ten times. This sequence joins TRBV24-1 and TRBJ1-2; tentative D call: TRBD1 (6 bases). Germline CDR1 KGHDR, CDR2 SFDVKD. The V and J ends lost 3 bases and 3 bases respectively, with 16 bases between them. CDR3 length: 16 residues. In DNA form, the CDR3 reads TGTGCCACCAGTGATCCTCACCTACAGGGAGACTATGGCTACACCTTC. This translates into CATSDPHLQGDYGYTF.